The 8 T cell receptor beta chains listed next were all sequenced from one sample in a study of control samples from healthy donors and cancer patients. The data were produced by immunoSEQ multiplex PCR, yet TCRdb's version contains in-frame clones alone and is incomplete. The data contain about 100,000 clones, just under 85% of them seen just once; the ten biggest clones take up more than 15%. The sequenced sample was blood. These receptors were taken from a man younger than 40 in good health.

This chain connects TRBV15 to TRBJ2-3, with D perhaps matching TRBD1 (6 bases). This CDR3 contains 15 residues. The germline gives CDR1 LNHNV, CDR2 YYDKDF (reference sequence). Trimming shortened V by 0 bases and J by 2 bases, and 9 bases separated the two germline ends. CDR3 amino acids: CATSRDGQITDTQYF. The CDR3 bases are TGTGCCACCAGCAGAGATGGACAGATCACAGATACGCAGTATTTT.

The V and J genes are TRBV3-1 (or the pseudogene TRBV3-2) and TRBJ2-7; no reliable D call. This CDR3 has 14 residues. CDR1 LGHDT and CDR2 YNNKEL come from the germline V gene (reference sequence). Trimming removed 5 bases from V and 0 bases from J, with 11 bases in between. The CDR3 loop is CASSLTTASYEQYF. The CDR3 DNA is TGTGCCAGCAGCTTAACTACGGCCTCCTACGAGCAGTACTTC.

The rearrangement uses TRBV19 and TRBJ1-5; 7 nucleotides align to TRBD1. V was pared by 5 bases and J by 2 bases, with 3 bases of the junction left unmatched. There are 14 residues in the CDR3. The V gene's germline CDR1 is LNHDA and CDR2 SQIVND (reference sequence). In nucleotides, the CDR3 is TGTGCCAGTAGTTCCACAGGGGGCAATCAGCCCCAGCATTTT. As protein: CASSSTGGNQPQHF.

DNA of the CDR3: TGTGCCAGCAGCCCTGACCCGCAAGGGGCCGGGGAGCTGTTTTTT. It yields the protein CASSPDPQGAGELFF. The chain recombines TRBV7-9 with TRBJ2-2; D is possibly TRBD1 (5 bases). Germline-derived CDR1 and CDR2 are SEHNR and FQNEAQ (reference sequence). This CDR3 has 15 residues. The ends were cut back, 5 bases at V and 6 bases at J, with 16 bases in the middle.

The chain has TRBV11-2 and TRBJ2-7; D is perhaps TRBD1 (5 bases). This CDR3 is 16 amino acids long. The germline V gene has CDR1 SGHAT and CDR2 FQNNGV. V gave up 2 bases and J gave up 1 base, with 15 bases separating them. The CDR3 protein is CASSLPGHPDSYEQYF. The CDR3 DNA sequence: TGTGCCAGCAGCTTACCCGGACATCCAGATTCCTACGAGCAGTACTTC. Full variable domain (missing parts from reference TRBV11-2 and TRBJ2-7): EAGVAQSPRYKIIEKRQSVAFWCNPISGHATLYWYQQILGQGPKLLIQFQNNGVVDDSQLPKDRFSAERLKGVDSTLKIQPAKLEDSAVYLCASSLPGHPDSYEQYFGPGTRLTVT.

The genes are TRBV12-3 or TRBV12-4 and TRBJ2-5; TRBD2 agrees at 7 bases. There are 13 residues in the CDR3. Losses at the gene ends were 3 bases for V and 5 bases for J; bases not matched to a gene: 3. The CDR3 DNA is TGTGCCAGCAGTTTTTGGGGGGGGGAGACCCAGTACTTC. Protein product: CASSFWGGETQYF.

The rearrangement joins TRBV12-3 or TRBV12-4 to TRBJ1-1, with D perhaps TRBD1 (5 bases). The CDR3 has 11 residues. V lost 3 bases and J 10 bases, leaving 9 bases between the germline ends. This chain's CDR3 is CASSFGTRAFF. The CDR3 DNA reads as TGTGCCAGCAGTTTCGGGACGAGAGCTTTCTTT.

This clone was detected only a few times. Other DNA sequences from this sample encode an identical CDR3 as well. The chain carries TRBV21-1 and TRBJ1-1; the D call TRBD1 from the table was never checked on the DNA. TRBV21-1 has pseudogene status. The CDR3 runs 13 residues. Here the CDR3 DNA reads TGTGCCAGCAGCACCAACAGGGGGACTGAAGCTTTCTTT. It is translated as CASSTNRGTEAFF.